This TCR beta chain emerged from a study of metastatic and nonmetastatic thyroid tumors. In the study overall: Repertoires of blood and of tissue (tumor or nodule) from malignant and benign thyroid patients were compared.

Ahead of thyroid surgery, no patient had received treatment of any kind. Study results and limitations: For both blood and tumor, malignant thyroid tumors reportedly showed significantly higher TCR beta diversity than benign nodules did.

With MiXCR, TCRdb called clones anew from the PCR reads. The table records 45,000 or so clones, 4% to 5% of them present only once. V was clipped by 7 bases and J by 8 bases, with 14 bases between them. There are 13 residues in the CDR3. Looked up from germline, CDR1 is SNHLY and CDR2 is FYNNEI. This clone was recorded many times. No antigen is known for it. This receptor was identified in a female donor with papillary thyroid cancer or a benign thyroid nodule (not recorded which). Some clones in this sample may be carry-over from other donors' samples. Sequencing input: blood. The V and J genes are TRBV2 and TRBJ1-4, with D possibly TRBD1 on 5 matching bases. The CDR3 coding sequence is TGTGCCAGCATGGGGGAGTGGGGGGAAAAACTGTTTTTT. This sequence encodes CASMGEWGEKLFF.